Listed here are 5 T cell receptor beta chains from one sample, sequenced in a study of PD-1 blockade in classical Hodgkin lymphoma. Clones were sequenced by immunoSEQ multiplex PCR, and TCRdb holds only the in-frame ones, with some missing. Of roughly 13,000 clones detected, around 87% appear once; the ten largest clones hold 30% to 45%. Each patient's relapse followed autologous stem cell transplantation, and brentuximab vedotin exposure varied. The sample here was peripheral blood mononuclear cells (PBMCs), taken at baseline. These receptors all come from a human donor with classical Hodgkin lymphoma.

The chain recombines TRBV10-2 with TRBJ1-5; D unresolved. V dropped 0 bases and J dropped 2 bases, with 5 bases sitting between them. CDR3 length: 14 amino acids. The germline gives CDR1 WSHSY, CDR2 SAAADI. The CDR3 DNA follows: TGCGCCAGCAGTGAGTCAAACGGCAATCAGCCCCAGCATTTT. Protein sequence: CASSESNGNQPQHF.

This clone is a singleton in its sample. The rearrangement joins TRBV7-9 to TRBJ2-7; no reliable D call. CDR1 and CDR2 (germline): SEHNR, FQNEAQ (reference sequence). The CDR3 totals 12 residues. Trimming removed 5 bases at V and 6 bases at J, with 11 bases between. The CDR3: CASSPQGIEQYF. CDR3 sequence (DNA): TGTGCCAGCAGCCCACAAGGGATCGAGCAGTACTTC.

The CDR3 coding sequence is TGCGCCAGCAGCTTGGATCGCCACAATGAGCAGTTCTTC. It encodes CASSLDRHNEQFF. The V gene is TRBV5-1, the J gene TRBJ2-1; D is unclear. Germline loops: CDR1 SGHRS, CDR2 YFSETQ. The CDR3 has 13 residues. The V gene lost 0 bases and the J gene lost 5 bases, with 6 bases spanning the gap.

The chain employs TRBV27 and TRBJ1-1; the D is unclear. CDR3 size: 13 residues. Germline V CDR1 and CDR2: MNHEY, SMNVEV (reference sequence). The V end was cut by 6 bases, the J end by 7 bases, with 15 bases between. For the CDR3, the DNA is TGTGCCAGCAGATCTCTTTATCTTGTTGAAGCTTTCTTT. This translates into CASRSLYLVEAFF.

The chain uses TRBV28 and TRBJ1-4, with unresolved D. CDR3 size: 14 residues. Between the trimmed V and J ends, which lost 3 bases and 1 base, there was a span of 6 bases. The germline gives CDR1 MDHEN, CDR2 SYDVKM. Written as DNA, the CDR3 is TGTGCCAGCAGTTTTGCCTTAACTAATGAAAAACTGTTTTTT. It codes for CASSFALTNEKLFF.